This entry lists 8 T cell receptor beta chains sequenced from one sample in a study. One entry per CDR3 protein results from TCRdb running MiXCR on the 5' RACE reads. The sample comprises some 60,000 distinct CDR3 sequences, nearly 30% of which are singletons, and roughly 2.1% rests with the top ten. The specimen sequenced was tumor-infiltrating naive CD4+ T cells sorted from the breast tumor. Subset given: naive CD4+ T cells, CD4+CD45RA+CD25-. The source of these receptors is a female donor with breast cancer.

The sample holds a few counts of this clonotype. The chain is built from TRBV28 and TRBJ2-3; 10 positions match TRBD2. The ends lost 6 bases at V and 2 bases at J; junction bases unmatched: 17. The CDR3 is 19 amino acids. CDR1 MDHEN and CDR2 SYDVKM come from the germline V gene. CDR3 coding DNA: TGTGCCAGCAGCTCCTTCCTTCCCTTAGCGGGAGGATACACAGATACGCAGTATTTT. Amino acid sequence: CASSSFLPLAGGYTDTQYF.

A few counts support this clonotype. The genes are TRBV5-1 and TRBJ1-1, with TRBD1 identical over 8 bases. V lost 4 bases and J lost 3; bases outside the gene matches: 5. The germline CDR1 and CDR2 sequences are SGHRS and YFSETQ. The CDR3 runs 14 residues. The CDR3 DNA is TGCGCCAGCAGCCGTGGACAGGGATACACTGAAGCTTTCTTT. Protein: CASSRGQGYTEAFF.

Comments on this clonotype: A junction end diverges from the germline sequence, so it may reflect a read error. This chain connects TRBV5-1 to TRBJ1-1; D remains unclear. The CDR3 consists of 14 residues. The germline V gene has CDR1 SGHRS and CDR2 YFSETQ. This chain's CDR3 is CASSKGFGNTEAFF. In DNA, the CDR3 is TGCGCCAGCAGCAAGGGCTTCGGAAACACCGAAGCTTTCTTT.

The rearrangement uses TRBV12-3 or TRBV12-4 and TRBJ1-6; D gene ambiguous. V was pared by 6 bases and J by 7 bases, with 13 bases between. The CDR3 loop spans 14 amino acids. CDR3 sequence: CASRRESVNSPLHF. The DNA of the CDR3 is TGTGCCAGCAGGCGGGAGTCAGTGAATTCACCCCTCCACTTT.

The genes are TRBV6-1 and TRBJ2-7; 10 nucleotides match TRBD1. V dropped 2 bases and J dropped 6; count of bases not matched to a gene: 4. The V gene's germline CDR1 is MNHNS and CDR2 SASEGT. The CDR3 runs to 14 residues. The CDR3 loop is CASSERDRGVEQYF. The CDR3 DNA reads as TGTGCCAGCAGTGAAAGGGACAGGGGTGTCGAGCAGTACTTC.

This clonotype was detected many times. The CDR3 DNA reads as TGTGCCAGCAGTCGAATGACCGGTTCCTACAATGAGCAGTTCTTC. Amino acids: CASSRMTGSYNEQFF. The chain employs TRBV12-3 or TRBV12-4 and TRBJ2-1, with D uncertain. The CDR3 totals 15 residues. With 5 bases removed from V and 1 base from J, the gap between germline ends came to 12 bases.

The chain recombines TRBV3-1 with TRBJ1-1; possibly TRBD1 for D (6 bases). The CDR3 spans 13 residues. The V gene's germline CDR1 is LGHDT and CDR2 YNNKEL (reference sequence). Trimming stripped 5 bases from V and 3 bases from J, with 10 bases between. The CDR3 coding sequence is TGTGCCAGCAGCATAAAGGGGGACACTGAAGCTTTCTTT. Translation: CASSIKGDTEAFF.

This chain uses TRBV20-1 with TRBJ2-1; 8 bases agree with TRBD2. The CDR3 runs 15 residues. After removal of 5 bases from V and 6 bases from J, the junction contained 12 bases not matched to a gene. CDR1 is DFQATT and CDR2 is SNEGSKA in the germline V gene (reference sequence). The CDR3 DNA is TGCAGTGCTGAAGATATGAGAGCGGGAGCCAATGAGCAGTTCTTC. Protein product: CSAEDMRAGANEQFF.